Presented here are 9 T cell receptor beta chains from one specimen sequenced in a study of cytomegalovirus exposure and HLA in healthy donors. The PCR made use of 60 Vbeta and 13 Jbeta primers. The assay was immunoSEQ multiplex PCR, and TCRdb's table has in-frame clones only and misses some. The sample lists over 150,000 clones, roughly 77% seen once, with 1% in the top ten. Sample: PBMCs. All receptors come from a woman in her forties or fifties in good health and CMV-seropositive.

V gene TRBV13 combines with J gene TRBJ1-6, with 8 bases identical to TRBD1. The germline gives CDR1 PRHDT, CDR2 FYEKMQ (reference sequence). The junction had 3 bases not matched to a gene; V was cut back by 3 bases and J by 8 bases. The CDR3 runs 14 residues. CDR3 region: CASSFTGGYSPLHF. The CDR3 DNA sequence: TGTGCCAGCAGCTTTACAGGGGGGTATTCACCCCTCCACTTT. Looking up the rest from reference TRBV13 and TRBJ1-6 gives the full variable domain: AAGVIQSPRHLIKEKRETATLKCYPIPRHDTVYWYQQGPGQDPQFLISFYEKMQSDKGSIPDRFSAQQFSDYHSELNMSSLELGDSALYFCASSFTGGYSPLHFGNGTRLTVT.

The chain has TRBV7-8 and TRBJ2-1, with D tentatively TRBD2 (7 bases). Germline V gene lookup returns CDR1 SGHVS and CDR2 FQNEAQ. V was clipped by 5 bases and J by 10 bases, with 12 bases between them. There are 12 residues in the CDR3. Written as DNA, the CDR3 is TGTGCCAGCAGCGGCAGGGGAGGGGAGCAGTTCTTC. Translated: CASSGRGGEQFF.

V and J are TRBV7-8 and TRBJ1-2; the match to TRBD1 covers 8 bases. Germline CDR1 SGHVS, CDR2 FQNEAQ. J gave up 1 base and V 1 base, and 11 bases lay outside the gene matches. The CDR3 extends over 18 amino acids. The CDR3 sequence: CASSLVGTNRGVNYGYTF. The CDR3 bases are TGTGCCAGCAGCTTAGTCGGGACGAACAGGGGGGTTAACTATGGCTACACCTTC.

The gene calls are TRBV18 and TRBJ1-5; 7 bases are a match to TRBD1. Germline assignment: CDR1 KGHSH and CDR2 LQKENI. V dropped 1 base and J dropped 1; count of bases not matched to a gene: 10. CDR3 size: 18 residues. CDR3 nucleotides: TGTGCCAGCTCACCACAGGGACAGATTTTCCGGAGCAATCAGCCCCAGCATTTT. Its translation is CASSPQGQIFRSNQPQHF.

The chain has TRBV27 and TRBJ1-2; 9 nucleotides agree with TRBD1. Trimming removed 5 bases from V and 7 bases from J; junction bases left unmatched: 11. CDR3 length: 15 residues. In germline, CDR1 is MNHEY, CDR2 SMNVEV (reference sequence). DNA of the CDR3: TGTGCCAGCAGTATCACATGGACAGGGGAGGGTGGCTACACCTTC. Protein product: CASSITWTGEGGYTF.

This clone was picked up one time. V is TRBV5-1 and J is TRBJ2-5, with D maybe TRBD1 (5 bases). The CDR3 contains 13 residues. With 2 bases removed from V and 4 bases from J, the gap between germline ends came to 9 bases. CDR1 is SGHRS and CDR2 is YFSETQ in the germline V gene. CDR3 residues: CASSLEQGETQYF. The CDR3 region has the DNA TGCGCCAGCAGCTTAGAGCAGGGAGAGACCCAGTACTTC.

The chain links TRBV15 to TRBJ2-7; D not resolved. The CDR3 covers 16 residues. Germline CDR1 is LNHNV and CDR2 is YYDKDF (reference sequence). V gave up 1 base and J gave up 2 bases, with 15 bases separating them. CDR3 nucleotide sequence: TGTGCCACCAGCAGAGTACCCCCGACGGAGACCTACGAGCAGTACTTC. This gives the protein CATSRVPPTETYEQYF.

In the case of this clone: Germline is not matched at one junction end, which may reflect a read error. This chain connects TRBV30 to TRBJ2-5; TRBD2 matches 9 bases. CDR1 and CDR2 from the germline V gene are GTSNPN and SVGIG (reference sequence). The CDR3 extends over 15 amino acids. For the CDR3, the DNA is TGTGTCTGGAGTCAAGCGGGAGGCCCGGGAGAGACCCAGTACTTC. Translation: CVWSQAGGPGETQYF.

The rearrangement uses TRBV15 and TRBJ2-5, with no clear D. This CDR3 region has 13 residues. CDR1 is LNHNV and CDR2 is YYDKDF in the germline V gene (reference sequence). Between the trimmed V and J ends, which lost 0 bases and 5 bases, there was a span of 7 bases. The CDR3 nucleotides read TGTGCCACCAGCAGAGATACCCAGGAGACCCAGTACTTC. It translates to CATSRDTQETQYF. The whole variable domain, filled in from reference TRBV15 and TRBJ2-5, reads DAMVIQNPRYQVTQFGKPVTLSCSQTLNHNVMYWYQQKSSQAPKLLFHYYDKDFNNEADTPDNFQSRRPNTSFCFLDIRSPGLGDTAMYLCATSRDTQETQYFGPGTRLLVL.